This is a list of T cell receptor beta chains from one sample in a study of T-cell reconstitution after alpha-beta-depleted transplantation in children. TCRdb re-analysed the PCR reads in MiXCR, keeping a single row per CDR3 protein. The sample includes 800,000 to 1,000,000 distinct CDR3 sequences, around 30% of them seen just once. The sample consisted of PBMCs, mostly from graft donor cells, taken 360 days after TCRalphabeta/CD19-depleted stem cell transplant. The receptors were gathered from a boy under three years old who had a stem cell transplant for SCID, so the T cells may come from the graft donor. CDR3s leave out the opening cysteine and the closing phenylalanine or tryptophan. Size is stated for part of the rows, as once, few or many counts, or as a class when the clone is expanded.

TRBJ2-1	TRBV12-3/TRBV12-4	.	ASSPGVGADNEQF
TRBJ1-1	TRBV29-1	.	SARRLTGGGTEAF
TRBJ2-1	TRBV28	.	ASSPEDPYNEQF
TRBJ2-3	TRBV5-1	.	ASSLRGAEDTQY
TRBJ2-7	TRBV29-1	.	SVEAGQGFKY
TRBJ2-1	TRBV9	many	ASSVAGEQF
TRBJ2-7	TRBV27	once	ASSFLPSPAYEQY
TRBJ1-5	TRBV6-5	.	ASSYSESNQPQH
TRBJ2-5	TRBV28	.	ASSSQGRRETQY
TRBJ1-1	TRBV20-1	.	SARSLTGRVNTEAF
TRBJ2-3	TRBV29-1	many	SVESDTQY
TRBJ2-5	TRBV6-5	few	ASSYSLGGEETQY
TRBJ2-5	TRBV12-3/TRBV12-4	.	ASSMTSLETQY
TRBJ2-3	TRBV5-1	few	ASSFDPSSTDTQY
TRBJ2-7	TRBV4-2	.	ASSQERRNYEQY
TRBJ1-5	TRBV24-1	few	ATSDTGGGNQPQH
TRBJ2-1	TRBV12-3/TRBV12-4	.	ASSLHPGTGPNEQF
TRBJ2-7	TRBV5-1	.	ASSLYSPGTGSWEQY
TRBJ1-1	TRBV6-1	.	ASALTGQPNTEAF
TRBJ1-3	TRBV3-1	.	ASSQGRSGNTIY
TRBJ2-7	TRBV12-3/TRBV12-4	.	ASSRPLAEGGAREQY
TRBJ2-5	TRBV12-3/TRBV12-4	few	ASSFLPTGEVTQY
TRBJ2-1	TRBV4-1	once	ASSQVSSGVRYNEQF
TRBJ1-2	TRBV9	.	ASSPLLDRNYGYT
TRBJ2-7	TRBV20-1	.	SARGASALY
TRBJ2-1	TRBV18	.	ASSPRTSGGADEQF
TRBJ1-6	TRBV4-1	few	ASSPQEGGWNSPLH
TRBJ2-4	TRBV3-1	few	ASSQGEGAKNIQY
TRBJ2-7	TRBV5-5	few	ASSRRTGGINEQY
TRBJ2-7	TRBV12-3/TRBV12-4	.	ASSGRTSGTYEQY
TRBJ2-1	TRBV7-9	few	ASSLRTLDEQF
TRBJ2-1	TRBV7-2	few	ASSPEPGDRYNEQF
TRBJ2-5	TRBV15	few	ATSRDRGLLLAPYQETQY
TRBJ2-5	TRBV12-3/TRBV12-4	few	ASSLVSMEETQY
TRBJ2-5	TRBV20-1	.	SAIVKETQY
TRBJ1-2	TRBV10-2	.	ASSDMVDYGYT
TRBJ2-1	TRBV7-9	few	ASSPVYGEQF
TRBJ1-1	TRBV20-1	few	SARYRGKGGMNTEAF
TRBJ2-7	TRBV5-1	few	ASRVGSTYEQY
TRBJ2-7	TRBV4-3	.	ASSQGNRDVWSYEQY
TRBJ2-7	TRBV7-2	few	ASSPQAYEQY
TRBJ2-1	TRBV11-1	few	ASSLWGWGNEQF
TRBJ2-7	TRBV11-2	once	ASGLAGGEQY
TRBJ2-7	TRBV29-1	few	SVRQGSYEQY
TRBJ1-6	TRBV12-3/TRBV12-4	.	ASTLTEYNSPLH
TRBJ2-5	TRBV5-1	.	ASRDPGRVTQY
TRBJ2-1	TRBV3-1	.	ASRGTGNEQF
TRBJ2-1	TRBV27	few	ASSHRDSPYNEQF
TRBJ2-1	TRBV12-3/TRBV12-4	.	ASSLQRGFYNEQF
TRBJ2-5	TRBV13	many	ASSLRGPQETQY